This TCR beta chain was recovered during a study of cytomegalovirus exposure and HLA in healthy donors. V was clipped by 6 bases and J by 1 base; unmatched bases: 3. The CDR3 loop spans 14 amino acids. Looked up from germline, CDR1 is SQVTM and CDR2 is ANQGSEA. This clone has only one observation. Antigen specificity is unknown. Study observations and caveats: A link between a missense DCLRE1C variant and TCR beta V- and J-gene trimming emerged from a later analysis. A previous analysis found most TCR beta V segments productive roughly 87% or roughly 30% of the time.

Researchers ran the PCR with 60 Vbeta and 13 Jbeta primers. This table comes from immunoSEQ multiplex PCR, and its TCRdb copy is limited to in-frame clones, with some not included. Among approximately 290,000 clones, roughly 80% were seen once, and the ten largest hold about 0.28%. The rearrangement joins TRBV29-1 to TRBJ2-2; 9 bases map to TRBD1. This TCR was recovered from a girl aged 2 to 10 in good health and CMV-seronegative. Sequenced sample: PBMCs. The CDR3 DNA follows: TGCAGCGTGCCGGGACAGGGGAACACCGGGGAGCTGTTTTTT. Encoded protein: CSVPGQGNTGELFF.